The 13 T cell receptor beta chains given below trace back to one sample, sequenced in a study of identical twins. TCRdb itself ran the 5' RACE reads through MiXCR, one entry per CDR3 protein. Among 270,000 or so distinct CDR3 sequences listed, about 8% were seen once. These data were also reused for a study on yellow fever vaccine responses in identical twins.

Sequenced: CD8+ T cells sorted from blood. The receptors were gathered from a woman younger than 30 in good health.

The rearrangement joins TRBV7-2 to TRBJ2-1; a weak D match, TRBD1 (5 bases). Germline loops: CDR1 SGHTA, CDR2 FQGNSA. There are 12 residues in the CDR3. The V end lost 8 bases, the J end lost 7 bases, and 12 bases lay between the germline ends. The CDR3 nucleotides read TGTGCCAGCCTCCTTCCAGGGAATGAGCAGTTCTTC. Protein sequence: CASLLPGNEQFF.

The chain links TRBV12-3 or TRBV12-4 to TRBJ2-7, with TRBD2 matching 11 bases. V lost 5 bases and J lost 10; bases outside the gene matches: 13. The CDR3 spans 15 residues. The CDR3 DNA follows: TGTGCCAGCAGTACTACCCTCCCGGGACTAGCGGACCAGTACTTC. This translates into CASSTTLPGLADQYF.

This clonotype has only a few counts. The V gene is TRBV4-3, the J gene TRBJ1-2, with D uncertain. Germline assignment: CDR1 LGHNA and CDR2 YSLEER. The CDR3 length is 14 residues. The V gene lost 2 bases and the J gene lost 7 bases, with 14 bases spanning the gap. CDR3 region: CASSQRTVGSGYTF. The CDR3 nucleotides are TGCGCCAGCAGCCAAAGGACGGTGGGGTCTGGCTACACCTTC.

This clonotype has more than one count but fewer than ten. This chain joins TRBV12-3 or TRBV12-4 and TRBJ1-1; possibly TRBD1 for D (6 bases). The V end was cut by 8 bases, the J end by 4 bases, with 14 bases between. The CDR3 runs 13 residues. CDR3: CASGGGIGTEAFF. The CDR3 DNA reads TGTGCCAGCGGGGGGGGCATAGGCACTGAAGCTTTCTTT.

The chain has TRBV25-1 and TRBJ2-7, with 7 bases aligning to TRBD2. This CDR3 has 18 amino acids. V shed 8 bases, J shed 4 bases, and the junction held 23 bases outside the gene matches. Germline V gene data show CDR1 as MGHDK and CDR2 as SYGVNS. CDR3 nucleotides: TGTGCCAGCCAATCTTCCTTAGGGGAAACGGGGAGGGAGTACGAGCAGTACTTC. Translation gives CASQSSLGETGREYEQYF.

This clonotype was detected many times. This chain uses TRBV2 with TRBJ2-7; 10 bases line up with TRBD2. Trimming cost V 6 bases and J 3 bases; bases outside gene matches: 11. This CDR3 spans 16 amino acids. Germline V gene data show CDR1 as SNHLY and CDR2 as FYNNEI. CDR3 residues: CASRGGSSGSFYEQYF. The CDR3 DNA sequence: TGTGCCAGCAGGGGGGGGTCTAGCGGGAGTTTCTACGAGCAGTACTTC.

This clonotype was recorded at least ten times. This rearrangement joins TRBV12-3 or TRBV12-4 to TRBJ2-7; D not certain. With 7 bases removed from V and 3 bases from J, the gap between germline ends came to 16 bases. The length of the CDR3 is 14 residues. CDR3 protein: CASTPDTEYYEQYF. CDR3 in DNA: TGTGCCAGCACCCCAGACACGGAGTACTACGAGCAGTACTTC.

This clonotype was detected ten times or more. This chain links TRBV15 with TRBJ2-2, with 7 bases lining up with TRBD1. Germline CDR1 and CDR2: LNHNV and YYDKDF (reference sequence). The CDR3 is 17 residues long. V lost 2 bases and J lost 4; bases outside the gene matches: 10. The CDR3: CATSRPDPGTATGELFF. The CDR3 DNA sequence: TGTGCCACCAGCAGACCCGACCCCGGGACAGCCACCGGGGAGCTGTTTTTT.

The CDR3, as DNA: TGCGCCAGCACCCTATCGACTAGCGGGGGGGAAGAGACCCAGTACTTC. Translating it yields CASTLSTSGGEETQYF. The gene calls are TRBV5-1 and TRBJ2-5, with TRBD2 identical over 14 bases. This CDR3 has 16 amino acids. The germline V gene encodes CDR1 SGHRS and CDR2 YFSETQ. With 6 bases clipped from V and 3 bases from J, the junction kept 7 bases outside the gene matches.

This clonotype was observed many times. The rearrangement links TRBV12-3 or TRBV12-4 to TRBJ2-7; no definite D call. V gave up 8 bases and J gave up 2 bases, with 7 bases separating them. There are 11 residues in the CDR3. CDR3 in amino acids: CASGLTYEQYF. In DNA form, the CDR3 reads TGTGCCAGCGGGCTAACCTACGAGCAGTACTTC.

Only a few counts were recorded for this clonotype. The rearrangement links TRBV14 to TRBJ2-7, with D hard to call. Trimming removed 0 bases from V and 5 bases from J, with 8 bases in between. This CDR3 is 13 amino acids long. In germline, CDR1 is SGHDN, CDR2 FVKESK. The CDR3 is CASSQDWLDEQYF. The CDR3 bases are TGTGCCAGCAGCCAAGATTGGCTAGACGAGCAGTACTTC.

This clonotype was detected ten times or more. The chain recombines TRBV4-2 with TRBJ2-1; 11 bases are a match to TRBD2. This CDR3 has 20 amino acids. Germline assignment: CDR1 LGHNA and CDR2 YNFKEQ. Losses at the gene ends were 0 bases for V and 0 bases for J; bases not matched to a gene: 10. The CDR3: CASSQDPPLAGDSSYNEQFF. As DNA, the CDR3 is TGTGCCAGCAGCCAAGACCCCCCACTAGCGGGAGACAGCTCCTACAATGAGCAGTTCTTC.

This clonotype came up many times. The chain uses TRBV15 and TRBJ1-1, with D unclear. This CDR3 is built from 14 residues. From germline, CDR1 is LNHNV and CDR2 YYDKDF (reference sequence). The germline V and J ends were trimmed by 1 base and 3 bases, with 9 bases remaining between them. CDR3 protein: CATSRGMGDTEAFF. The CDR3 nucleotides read TGTGCCACCAGCAGAGGTATGGGCGACACTGAAGCTTTCTTT. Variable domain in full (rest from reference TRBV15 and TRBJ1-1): DAMVIQNPRYQVTQFGKPVTLSCSQTLNHNVMYWYQQKSSQAPKLLFHYYDKDFNNEADTPDNFQSRRPNTSFCFLDIRSPGLGDTAMYLCATSRGMGDTEAFFGQGTRLTVV.